Listed below are T cell receptor beta chains from one sample, sequenced in a study of Graves' ophthalmopathy and Graves' hyperthyroidism. TCRdb fed the multiplex PCR reads into MiXCR, producing one record per CDR3 protein. The sample shows 170,000 or so distinct CDR3 sequences, more than 30% of them seen only once. The specimen was peripheral blood. These receptors all stem from a woman aged 40-49 years with Graves' ophthalmopathy. CDR3s include the opening cysteine and the closing phenylalanine or tryptophan. The D gene is left open where the match is weak. Part of the rows lack a size; the others show once, few, many or a class for expanded clones.

d_call: TRBD1
v_call: TRBV6-1
j_call: TRBJ2-7
clone_size: once
cdr3_nt: TGTGCCAGCCTCGAAGCAGGGGGCCCCTACGAGCAGTACTTC
cdr3_aa: CASLEAGGPYEQYF

d_call: -
v_call: TRBV6-1
j_call: TRBJ2-5
clone_size: -
cdr3_nt: TGTGCCAGCAGACCGGGACCTGCCTTGCCGACCCAGTACTTC
cdr3_aa: CASRPGPALPTQYF

d_call: TRBD2
v_call: TRBV6-2/TRBV6-3
j_call: TRBJ2-7
clone_size: -
cdr3_nt: TGTGCCAGCAGTTTTAGCGGGAGAAGGCCTTACGAGCAGTACTTC
cdr3_aa: CASSFSGRRPYEQYF

d_call: TRBD1
v_call: TRBV12-3/TRBV12-4
j_call: TRBJ1-1
clone_size: many
cdr3_nt: TGTGCCAGCAGTTTCAACAGGGGAAGTGGCACTGAAGCTTTCTTT
cdr3_aa: CASSFNRGSGTEAFF

d_call: -
v_call: TRBV11-2
j_call: TRBJ1-1
clone_size: -
cdr3_nt: TGTGCCAGCAGCTTGTCGCCGGGGGGCACTGAAGCTTTCTTT
cdr3_aa: CASSLSPGGTEAFF

d_call: -
v_call: TRBV6-2/TRBV6-3
j_call: TRBJ1-1
clone_size: -
cdr3_nt: TGTGCCAGCAGCCTCACACGGGCTGAAGCTTTCTTT
cdr3_aa: CASSLTRAEAFF

d_call: TRBD2
v_call: TRBV6-1
j_call: TRBJ2-5
clone_size: -
cdr3_nt: TGTGCCAGCAGCCCCGGACTAGCGGCTCTCCAAGAGACCCAGTACTTC
cdr3_aa: CASSPGLAALQETQYF

d_call: -
v_call: TRBV28
j_call: TRBJ2-5
clone_size: many
cdr3_nt: TGTGCCAGCAGTCTGACAGGGAGGCTTACCCAGTACTTC
cdr3_aa: CASSLTGRLTQYF

d_call: -
v_call: TRBV12-3/TRBV12-4
j_call: TRBJ2-7
clone_size: -
cdr3_nt: TGTGCCAGCAGTTTAGCTTCCCGATTCTACGAGCAGTACTTC
cdr3_aa: CASSLASRFYEQYF

d_call: -
v_call: TRBV6-1
j_call: TRBJ1-2
clone_size: -
cdr3_nt: TGTGCCAGCGCTTTACTTGGACGAGGGGTGGATTTGAGCTACACCTTC
cdr3_aa: CASALLGRGVDLSYTF

d_call: -
v_call: TRBV20-1
j_call: TRBJ2-5
clone_size: many
cdr3_nt: TGCAGTGCTAGGGGAAGGGCGTGGGAGACCCAGTACTTC
cdr3_aa: CSARGRAWETQYF

d_call: TRBD2
v_call: TRBV15
j_call: TRBJ2-7
clone_size: -
cdr3_nt: TGTGCCACCAGCAGAGTTGATTTGGCTAGCGGGAGCTACGAGCAGTACTTC
cdr3_aa: CATSRVDLASGSYEQYF

d_call: -
v_call: TRBV2
j_call: TRBJ1-5
clone_size: -
cdr3_nt: TGTGCCAGCAGTGATGCCAGGGGTGTAAATCAGCCCCAGCATTTT
cdr3_aa: CASSDARGVNQPQHF

d_call: TRBD1
v_call: TRBV28
j_call: TRBJ1-1
clone_size: few
cdr3_nt: TGTGCCAGCAGCGCCCTGGACAGGGGCCGAGCTTTCTTT
cdr3_aa: CASSALDRGRAFF

d_call: -
v_call: TRBV2
j_call: TRBJ1-5
clone_size: many
cdr3_nt: TGTGCCAGCAGTGAAGCAGGTAGCAATCAGCCCCAGCATTTT
cdr3_aa: CASSEAGSNQPQHF

d_call: -
v_call: TRBV4-1
j_call: TRBJ2-5
clone_size: many
cdr3_nt: TGCGCCAGCAGCCAAGTTAAATTCGTAGAGACCCAGTACTTC
cdr3_aa: CASSQVKFVETQYF

d_call: -
v_call: TRBV12-3/TRBV12-4
j_call: TRBJ2-5
clone_size: -
cdr3_nt: TGTGCCAGCAGTTTAAAGGGGGAGGGTGAGGAGACCCAGTACTTC
cdr3_aa: CASSLKGEGEETQYF

d_call: -
v_call: TRBV2
j_call: TRBJ1-1
clone_size: many
cdr3_nt: TGTGCCAGCAGTACGGAGGATCCAGCCCTGACTGAAGCTTTCTTT
cdr3_aa: CASSTEDPALTEAFF

d_call: -
v_call: TRBV4-2
j_call: TRBJ1-2
clone_size: many
cdr3_nt: TGTGCCAGCAGCCAACGATCGGGGGGTCGTAACTATGGCTACACCTTC
cdr3_aa: CASSQRSGGRNYGYTF

d_call: -
v_call: TRBV7-2
j_call: TRBJ2-2
clone_size: many
cdr3_nt: TGTGCCAGCAGAAGTACAGGGTTGAGCACCGGGGAGCTGTTTTTT
cdr3_aa: CASRSTGLSTGELFF

d_call: -
v_call: TRBV6-5
j_call: TRBJ2-7
clone_size: many
cdr3_nt: TGTGCCAGTTGGGACAACTACGAGCAGTACTTC
cdr3_aa: CASWDNYEQYF

d_call: -
v_call: TRBV11-2
j_call: TRBJ1-1
clone_size: many
cdr3_nt: TGTGCCAGCAGCTTAGGGACCAGGGCAGCTTTCTTT
cdr3_aa: CASSLGTRAAFF

d_call: -
v_call: TRBV11-2
j_call: TRBJ2-5
clone_size: few
cdr3_nt: TGTGCCAGCAGCTTAGATCGAGTGCAGACCCAGTACTTC
cdr3_aa: CASSLDRVQTQYF

d_call: -
v_call: TRBV7-9
j_call: TRBJ1-3
clone_size: many
cdr3_nt: TGTGCCAGCAGGCTAGGGAACACCATATATTTT
cdr3_aa: CASRLGNTIYF

d_call: TRBD1
v_call: TRBV6-5
j_call: TRBJ2-7
clone_size: -
cdr3_nt: TGTGCCAGCAGTTACGGGACAGGGGTATCCTACGAGCAGTACTTC
cdr3_aa: CASSYGTGVSYEQYF

d_call: -
v_call: TRBV2
j_call: TRBJ1-5
clone_size: -
cdr3_nt: TGTGCCGGCAGTGGCAGGACAGCTGGCTTCGAGCCCCAGCATTTT
cdr3_aa: CAGSGRTAGFEPQHF

d_call: -
v_call: TRBV28
j_call: TRBJ1-1
clone_size: many
cdr3_nt: TGTGCCAGCAGTTTACTAGAGACTGAAGCTTTCTTT
cdr3_aa: CASSLLETEAFF

d_call: -
v_call: TRBV30
j_call: TRBJ1-1
clone_size: many
cdr3_nt: TGTGCCTGGAGTGTACTCGGCAGGTTGAACACTGAAGCTTTCTTT
cdr3_aa: CAWSVLGRLNTEAFF

d_call: -
v_call: TRBV24-1
j_call: TRBJ2-7
clone_size: -
cdr3_nt: TGTGCCACCAGTGTAAGAGACAGATGGGGAACCTACGAGCAGTACTTC
cdr3_aa: CATSVRDRWGTYEQYF

d_call: TRBD1
v_call: TRBV6-1
j_call: TRBJ2-7
clone_size: -
cdr3_nt: TGTGCCAGCACCGGACAGGTCCGGTCCGACGAGCAGTACTTC
cdr3_aa: CASTGQVRSDEQYF

d_call: -
v_call: TRBV5-1
j_call: TRBJ2-7
clone_size: -
cdr3_nt: TGCGCCAGCAGCTTGGCTTCGCCCTCCTACGAGCAGTACTTC
cdr3_aa: CASSLASPSYEQYF

d_call: TRBD1
v_call: TRBV6-1
j_call: TRBJ2-7
clone_size: -
cdr3_nt: TGTGCCAGCAAACCGGGACAGGGGGTAGGCTACGAGCAGTACTTC
cdr3_aa: CASKPGQGVGYEQYF